The 20 T cell receptor beta chains below all came from one sample that was sequenced in a study of blood T cells in healthy people across ages (dated by TCRdb to the mid-2010s). Receptor amplification or capture employed 5' RACE. The instrument given in TCRdb is Illumina HiSeq 2500. A second about 7 to 11 cycle PCR used a sample-barcoded 5' primer and a J-beta primer mix. TCRdb cleaned the public reads at Q25 with fastp, built clones with MiXCR and kept in-frame beta chains. Under each unique CDR3 protein, matching rows form one entry showing the most common genes and DNA. This sample gives under 2 million distinct CDR3 sequences in total; roughly a third of them show up just once. The ten largest clones add up to around 11% of the sample. The sample taken for sequencing was blood. These receptors were obtained from a woman aged 25-40 years in good health.

This clonotype was observed many times. This sequence joins TRBV5-1 and TRBJ2-1; 7 bases agree with TRBD2. The CDR3 consists of 16 residues. Germline assignment: CDR1 SGHRS and CDR2 YFSETQ. The V segment lost 3 bases and the J segment 2 bases; nucleotides outside the gene matches: 8. The CDR3 nucleotides are TGCGCCAGCAGCTCTGGACTAGACCGTCCCTACAATGAGCAGTTCTTC. It yields the protein CASSSGLDRPYNEQFF.

This clonotype was found a few times. This sequence joins TRBV4-1 and TRBJ2-3; D possibly corresponds to TRBD1 (6 bases). Germline V lookup: CDR1 MGHRA, CDR2 YSYEKL. The CDR3 is 13 residues long. Trimming cost V 7 bases and J 5 bases, with 13 bases left between them. The chain's CDR3 is CASKGLDRDTQYF. The DNA of the CDR3 is TGCGCCAGCAAAGGACTGGACAGAGATACGCAGTATTTT.

This clonotype was recorded a few times. V gene TRBV12-3 or TRBV12-4 combines with J gene TRBJ2-3, with a weak D call TRBD2 (5 bases). The V end lost 6 bases, the J end lost 0 bases, and 10 bases lay between the germline ends. This CDR3 contains 14 residues. The CDR3 spells CASRRAESTDTQYF. In nucleotides, the CDR3 is TGTGCCAGCAGGAGAGCGGAGAGCACAGATACGCAGTATTTT.

This clonotype was picked up many times. The chain has TRBV20-1 and TRBJ2-5; 8 bases match TRBD1. The germline V gene encodes CDR1 DFQATT and CDR2 SNEGSKA (reference sequence). The V segment lost 4 bases and the J segment 2 bases; nucleotides outside the gene matches: 3. The CDR3 runs 13 residues. The CDR3 sequence: CSATQGGQETQYF. The CDR3 DNA follows: TGCAGTGCTACACAGGGGGGACAAGAGACCCAGTACTTC.

The chain uses TRBV12-3 or TRBV12-4 and TRBJ2-6; D remains ambiguous. The CDR3 totals 13 residues. The V gene lost 7 bases and the J gene lost 1 base, with 5 bases spanning the gap. CDR3: CASTESGANVLTF. CDR3 coding DNA: TGTGCCAGCACGGAGTCTGGGGCCAACGTCCTGACTTTC.

This clonotype showed up just a few times. The chain uses TRBV2 and TRBJ2-5; no definite D call. V lost 7 bases and J 7 bases, leaving 10 bases between the germline ends. The CDR3 length is 11 residues. Germline V gene lookup returns CDR1 SNHLY and CDR2 FYNNEI. CDR3 nucleotide sequence: TGTGCCAGCACTGAGCTGGGGACCCAGTACTTC. It specifies CASTELGTQYF.

This clonotype occurred a few times. This chain connects TRBV20-1 to TRBJ2-1; tentative D call: TRBD1 (6 bases). The germline V and J ends were trimmed by 0 bases and 4 bases, with 13 bases remaining between them. The CDR3 covers 15 residues. The germline V gene has CDR1 DFQATT and CDR2 SNEGSKA (reference sequence). CDR3 residues: CSARDGGRKYNEQFF. The CDR3 region has the DNA TGCAGTGCTAGAGATGGGGGCCGTAAGTACAATGAGCAGTTCTTC.

The chain links TRBV4-1 to TRBJ2-5; a weak D match, TRBD2 (5 bases). Deletions cut 2 bases from V and 2 bases from J, with 18 bases between. The germline V gene has CDR1 MGHRA and CDR2 YSYEKL. CDR3 length: 17 amino acids. In nucleotides, the CDR3 is TGCGCCAGCAGCCAAATACTAGTAATCTCGTCACAAGAGACCCAGTACTTC. It specifies CASSQILVISSQETQYF.

For the CDR3, the DNA is TGTGCCAGCAGTGATCCACTAGGGGTCTCTGGGGCCAACGTCCTGACTTTC. Protein: CASSDPLGVSGANVLTF. The chain carries TRBV6-1 and TRBJ2-6, with D possibly being TRBD1 or TRBD2 (5 bases each). The CDR3 runs to 17 residues. Germline CDR1 reads MNHNS; CDR2 reads SASEGT. V shed 3 bases and J shed 0 bases, with 12 bases lying between them.

This clonotype turned up a few times. The chain combines TRBV6-1 with TRBJ2-1; D is uncertain. The CDR3 is 10 amino acids. The germline V gene encodes CDR1 MNHNS and CDR2 SASEGT. The V and J ends lost 0 bases and 15 bases respectively, with 6 bases between them. CDR3 DNA sequence: TGTGCCAGCAGTGAAGCAGGGCTGTTCTTC. Amino acids: CASSEAGLFF.

The rearrangement uses TRBV7-2 and TRBJ2-3, with 7 bases fitting TRBD2. Germline V lookup: CDR1 SGHTA, CDR2 FQGNSA. The CDR3 totals 14 residues. Trimming cost V 5 bases and J 3 bases; bases outside gene matches: 5. Here the CDR3 DNA reads TGTGCCAGCAGCCTAGAGCGGGAAACAGATACGCAGTATTTT. Protein: CASSLERETDTQYF.

The V gene is TRBV28, the J gene TRBJ2-4; D is tentatively TRBD1 or TRBD2 (5 bases each). Trimming took 6 bases from V and 9 from J, leaving 15 bases between them. This CDR3 region has 13 residues. Germline-derived CDR1 and CDR2 are MDHEN and SYDVKM. The CDR3 DNA follows: TGTGCCAGCAGGGGGGAAAGGACAACCATTCAGTACTTC. Its protein is CASRGERTTIQYF.

The V and J genes are TRBV14 and TRBJ1-2; no firm D call. CDR1 is SGHDN and CDR2 is FVKESK in the germline V gene. This CDR3 has 17 residues. Trimming cost V 0 bases and J 0 bases, with 14 bases left between them. CDR3 sequence: CASSQDIPRVTNYGYTF. CDR3 nucleotide sequence: TGTGCCAGCAGCCAAGATATCCCCCGCGTCACTAACTATGGCTACACCTTC.

About this clonotype itself: One junction end disagrees with the germline gene, perhaps due to a read error. The V call is TRBV20-1, the J call TRBJ2-5; D is unclear. Germline CDR1 reads DFQATT; CDR2 reads SNEGSKA (reference sequence). The CDR3 totals 14 residues. The CDR3 loop is CSVRDLARKETQYF. The DNA of the CDR3 is TGCAGTGTTAGAGATTTGGCACGGAAAGAGACCCAGTACTTC.

The sample holds a few counts of this clonotype. The rearrangement uses TRBV7-9 and TRBJ1-1, with D maybe TRBD1 (6 bases). Deletions cut 5 bases from V and 6 bases from J, with 10 bases between. CDR1 is SEHNR, CDR2 FQNEAQ, per germline (reference sequence). The CDR3 totals 12 residues. CDR3 loop: CASSAYRAEAFF. The CDR3 DNA reads as TGTGCCAGCAGCGCCTACAGGGCTGAAGCTTTCTTT.

The J gene is TRBJ2-7, the V gene TRBV20-1, with D perhaps TRBD1 (6 bases). Trimming removed 6 bases from V and 3 bases from J, with 18 bases in between. Per the germline V gene, CDR1 is DFQATT and CDR2 is SNEGSKA (reference sequence). The CDR3 contains 14 residues. The CDR3 region has the DNA TGCAGTGCCAGGGGTCTAAGGGGCATCTACGAGCAGTACTTC. Translating gives CSARGLRGIYEQYF.

The table lists this clonotype with a few counts. The V call is TRBV20-1, the J call TRBJ1-2; D is ambiguous. This CDR3 comprises 12 residues. Per the germline V gene, CDR1 is DFQATT and CDR2 is SNEGSKA (reference sequence). V dropped 4 bases and J dropped 5 bases, with 11 bases sitting between them. Here the CDR3 DNA reads TGCAGTGCTAATCCCCAGAGTTATGGCTACACCTTC. This sequence encodes CSANPQSYGYTF.

With regard to this clonotype: Sequence at one end of the junction differs from germline and may be a read error. The V gene is TRBV6-1, the J gene TRBJ2-7; D possibly corresponds to TRBD2 (5 bases). The CDR3 spans 15 residues. Germline CDR1 MNHNS, CDR2 SASEGT. CDR3 residues: CACSEISSSSYEQYF. In DNA form, the CDR3 reads TGTGCCTGCAGTGAAATATCTAGCAGCTCCTACGAGCAGTACTTC.

The V and J genes are TRBV28 and TRBJ2-1, with 9 positions matching TRBD2. Germline V gene data show CDR1 as MDHEN and CDR2 as SYDVKM. Trimming at V came to 5 bases and at J to 9 bases, leaving 8 bases not matched to a gene. The CDR3 runs to 14 residues. The CDR3 DNA follows: TGTGCCAGCAGTCCGCCGGGACTAGCCTTTGAGCAGTTCTTC. Residues: CASSPPGLAFEQFF.

This clonotype has a handful of counts. The V and J genes are TRBV30 and TRBJ2-6, with no clear D. Germline V gives CDR1 GTSNPN, CDR2 SVGIG (reference sequence). Deletions cut 3 bases from V and 0 bases from J, with 6 bases between. This CDR3 spans 14 amino acids. The CDR3 protein is CAWSQSSGANVLTF. The CDR3 coding sequence is TGTGCCTGGAGCCAAAGCTCTGGGGCCAACGTCCTGACTTTC.